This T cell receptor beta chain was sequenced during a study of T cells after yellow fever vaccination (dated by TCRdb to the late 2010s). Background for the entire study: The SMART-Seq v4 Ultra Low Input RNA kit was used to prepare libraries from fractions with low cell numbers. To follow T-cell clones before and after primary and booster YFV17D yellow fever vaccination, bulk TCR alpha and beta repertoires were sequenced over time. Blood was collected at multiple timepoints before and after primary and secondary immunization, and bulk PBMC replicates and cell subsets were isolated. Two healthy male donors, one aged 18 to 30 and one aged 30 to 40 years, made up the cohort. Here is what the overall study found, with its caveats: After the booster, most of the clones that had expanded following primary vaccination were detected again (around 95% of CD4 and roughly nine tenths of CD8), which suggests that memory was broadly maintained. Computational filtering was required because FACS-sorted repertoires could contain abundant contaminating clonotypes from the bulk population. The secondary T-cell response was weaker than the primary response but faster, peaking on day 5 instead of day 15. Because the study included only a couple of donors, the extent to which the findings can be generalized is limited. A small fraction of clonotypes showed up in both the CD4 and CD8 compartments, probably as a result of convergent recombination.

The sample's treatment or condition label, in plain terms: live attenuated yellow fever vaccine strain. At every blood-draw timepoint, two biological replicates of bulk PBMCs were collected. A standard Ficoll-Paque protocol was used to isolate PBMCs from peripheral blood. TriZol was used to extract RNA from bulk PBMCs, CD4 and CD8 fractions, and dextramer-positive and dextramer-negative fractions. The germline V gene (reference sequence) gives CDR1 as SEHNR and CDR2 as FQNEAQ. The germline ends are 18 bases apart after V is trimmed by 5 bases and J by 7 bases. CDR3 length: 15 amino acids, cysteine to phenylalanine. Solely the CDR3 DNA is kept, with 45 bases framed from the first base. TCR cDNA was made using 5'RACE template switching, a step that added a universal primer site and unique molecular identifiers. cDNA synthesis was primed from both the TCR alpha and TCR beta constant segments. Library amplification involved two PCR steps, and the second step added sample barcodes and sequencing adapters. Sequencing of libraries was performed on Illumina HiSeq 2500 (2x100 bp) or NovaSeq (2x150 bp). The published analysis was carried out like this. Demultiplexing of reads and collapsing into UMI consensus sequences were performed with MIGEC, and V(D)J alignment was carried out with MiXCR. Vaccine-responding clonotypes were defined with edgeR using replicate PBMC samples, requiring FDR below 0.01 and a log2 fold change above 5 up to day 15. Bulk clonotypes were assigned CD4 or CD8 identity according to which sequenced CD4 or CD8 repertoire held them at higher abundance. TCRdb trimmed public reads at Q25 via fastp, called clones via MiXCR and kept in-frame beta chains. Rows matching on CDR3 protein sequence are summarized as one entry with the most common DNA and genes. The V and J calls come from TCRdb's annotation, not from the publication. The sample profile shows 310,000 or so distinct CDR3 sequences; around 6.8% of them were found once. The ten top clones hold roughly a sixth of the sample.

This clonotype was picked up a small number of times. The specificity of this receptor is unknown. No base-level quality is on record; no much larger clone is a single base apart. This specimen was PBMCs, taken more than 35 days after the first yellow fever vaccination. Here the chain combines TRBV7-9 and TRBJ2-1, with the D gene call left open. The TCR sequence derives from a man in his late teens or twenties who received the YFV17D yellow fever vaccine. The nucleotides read TGTGCCAGCAGCCCCCCGCCAGACGGATGGAATGAGCAGTTCTTC. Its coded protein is CASSPPPDGWNEQFF.